The 21 T cell receptor beta chains below were found in one sample sequenced in a study of T-cell reconstitution after alpha-beta-depleted transplantation in children. Unique molecular identifiers featured in how the TCRbeta library was prepared. Each CDR3 protein is one row after TCRdb ran MiXCR on the PCR reads. The sample consists of fewer than 95,000 distinct CDR3 sequences, 9% to 15% of them appearing once. Source: PBMCs from the stem cell graft donor, taken from the stem cell graft. The receptors were sampled from a human donor who donated a stem cell graft to a child with inherited bone marrow failure.

The chain employs TRBV7-2 and TRBJ2-1, with D maybe TRBD2 (5 bases). The V end was cut by 6 bases, the J end by 4 bases, with 13 bases between. The CDR3 covers 14 residues. Looked up from germline, CDR1 is SGHTA and CDR2 is FQGNSA. CDR3 DNA sequence: TGTGCCAGCAGTACTACTAGGGCTTACAATGAGCAGTTCTTC. It is translated as CASSTTRAYNEQFF. The full variable domain, its missing parts supplied by reference TRBV7-2 and TRBJ2-1, is GAGVSQSPSNKVTEKGKDVELRCDPISGHTALYWYRQSLGQGLEFLIYFQGNSAPDKSGLPSDRFSAERTGGSVSTLTIQRTQQEDSAVYLCASSTTRAYNEQFFGPGTRLTVL.

This sequence joins TRBV4-2 and TRBJ2-5; maybe TRBD1 (5 bases). The V and J ends lost 4 bases and 2 bases respectively, with 23 bases between them. Germline CDR1 reads LGHNA; CDR2 reads YNFKEQ. There are 18 residues in the CDR3. The CDR3 DNA reads as TGTGCCAGCAGCCGATCCCCCAGCTGGGGCGCGTCACAAGAGACCCAGTACTTC. Residues: CASSRSPSWGASQETQYF.

This clonotype was found many times. A junction boundary mismatches the germline segment, possibly from a read error. V gene TRBV12-3 or TRBV12-4 combines with J gene TRBJ2-1; D may be TRBD1 (5 bases). The CDR3 covers 13 residues. The DNA of the CDR3 is TGTGCCAGCATTTTAGAGGTCAGGGATGAGCAGTTCTTC. The encoded protein is CASILEVRDEQFF.

This clonotype was observed at least ten times. The V gene is TRBV29-1, the J gene TRBJ2-7, with 10 bases matching TRBD1. With V trimmed by 6 bases and J by 2 bases, 13 bases remained unmatched. This CDR3 spans 16 amino acids. Germline values: CDR1 SQVTM, CDR2 ANQGSEA. The CDR3: CSVNVIGQGDPYEQYF. CDR3 sequence (DNA): TGCAGCGTCAACGTTATTGGACAGGGGGACCCCTACGAGCAGTACTTC.

This clonotype was picked up a small number of times. V usage is TRBV4-1 and J usage is TRBJ2-7, with unresolved D. V was trimmed by 0 bases and J by 2 bases, leaving 8 bases between them. The germline CDR1 and CDR2 sequences are MGHRA and YSYEKL. The CDR3 extends over 14 amino acids. CDR3 nucleotide sequence: TGCGCCAGCAGCCAAGAAGCGCCGACCTACGAGCAGTACTTC. This encodes CASSQEAPTYEQYF.

The sample holds many counts of this clonotype. CDR3 sequence (DNA): TGTGCCAGCAGCTTTTTCCTGGGGGAGACAGGGAGCTCCTACGAGCAGTACTTC. Amino acids: CASSFFLGETGSSYEQYF. The chain employs TRBV7-6 and TRBJ2-7, with 7 bases fitting TRBD1. V trimming: 3 bases; J trimming: 0 bases; junction bases outside the gene matches: 14. The CDR3 totals 18 residues. Germline-derived CDR1 and CDR2 are SGHVS and FNYEAQ.

This clonotype has a count of ten or more. The rearrangement joins TRBV9 to TRBJ2-5; weak D call: TRBD1 (7 bases). With 3 bases removed from V and 1 base from J, the gap between germline ends came to 13 bases. CDR1 and CDR2 (germline): SGDLS, YYNGEE. This CDR3 comprises 15 residues. The CDR3: CASSAGAGGQETQYF. In DNA form, the CDR3 reads TGTGCCAGCAGCGCGGGAGCAGGGGGCCAAGAGACCCAGTACTTC. The full variable domain, in which reference TRBV9 and TRBJ2-5 provide the parts outside the CDR3, is DSGVTQTPKHLITATGQRVTLRCSPRSGDLSVYWYQQSLDQGLQFLIQYYNGEERAKGNILERFSAQQFPDLHSELNLSSLELGDSALYFCASSAGAGGQETQYFGPGTRLLVL.

A few counts support this clonotype. The genes are TRBV20-1 and TRBJ2-1; D perhaps matches TRBD2 (5 bases). V lost 1 base and J 2 bases, leaving 12 bases between the germline ends. The CDR3 covers 15 residues. Germline CDR1 is DFQATT and CDR2 is SNEGSKA (reference sequence). CDR3 protein: CSARGLASTYNEQFF. The CDR3 DNA is TGCAGTGCTAGAGGGCTAGCCTCCACCTACAATGAGCAGTTCTTC.

This clonotype was seen many times. One end of the junction varies from germline; a read error may be responsible. The chain uses TRBV5-1 and TRBJ2-1, with 7 bases matching TRBD2. CDR1 and CDR2 from the germline V gene are SGHRS and YFSETQ. The CDR3 has 14 residues. CDR3 region: CSSSPSGANNEQFF. The CDR3 DNA reads as TGCTCCAGCAGCCCTAGCGGAGCGAACAATGAGCAGTTCTTC.

This clonotype was counted ten times or more. The CDR3 region has the DNA TGCAGCGTTGAAGATGGTAACAGGAACTATGGCTACACCTTC. This encodes CSVEDGNRNYGYTF. This chain connects TRBV29-1 to TRBJ1-2, with a possible D match to TRBD1 (5 bases). Germline-derived CDR1 and CDR2 are SQVTM and ANQGSEA. This CDR3 is 14 amino acids long. Deletions cut 0 bases from V and 2 bases from J, with 10 bases between.

Ten or more counts support this clonotype. The chain links TRBV12-3 or TRBV12-4 to TRBJ2-1; weak D call: TRBD2 (6 bases). This CDR3 spans 15 amino acids. V lost 6 bases and J 0 bases, leaving 12 bases between the germline ends. CDR3 residues: CASRAAGSSYNEQFF. CDR3 sequence (DNA): TGTGCCAGCAGGGCTGCCGGGAGCTCCTACAATGAGCAGTTCTTC.

V gene TRBV5-4 combines with J gene TRBJ2-5; D possibly corresponds to TRBD2 (6 bases). The ends were cut back, 0 bases at V and 3 bases at J, with 6 bases in the middle. Germline lookup yields CDR1 SGHNT and CDR2 YYREEE (reference sequence). The CDR3 totals 13 residues. In nucleotides, the CDR3 is TGTGCCAGCAGCTTGGGACTAGAAGAGACCCAGTACTTC. Translated, it gives CASSLGLEETQYF.

This clonotype was counted ten times or more. The genes are TRBV5-1 and TRBJ2-1; TRBD2 matches at 8 bases. The CDR3 length is 15 residues. V lost 4 bases, J lost 2 bases, and 5 bases stayed unmatched. Germline CDR1 reads SGHRS; CDR2 reads YFSETQ. In DNA, the CDR3 is TGCGCCAGCAGCCCGGGGGGGGTTACCTACAATGAGCAGTTCTTC. Residues: CASSPGGVTYNEQFF.

The chain combines TRBV3-1 with TRBJ1-5; no reliable D call. The CDR3 has 15 amino acids. With 1 base removed from V and 7 bases from J, the gap between germline ends came to 14 bases. In germline, CDR1 is LGHDT, CDR2 YNNKEL (reference sequence). The CDR3 here is CASSQAMSVQQPQHF. The CDR3 nucleotides are TGTGCCAGCAGCCAAGCGATGTCGGTACAACAGCCCCAGCATTTT.

This clonotype was seen a handful of times. Because the CDR3 is missing its conserved closing phenylalanine or tryptophan, this is likely a read error. The genes are TRBV11-2 and TRBJ2-3, with TRBD2 matching over 11 bases. Germline assignment: CDR1 SGHAT and CDR2 FQNNGV. This CDR3 contains 17 residues. Losses at the gene ends were 5 bases for V and 2 bases for J; bases not matched to a gene: 9. The CDR3 sequence is CASSPQTSGVPTDTQYL. The DNA of the CDR3 is TGTGCCAGCAGCCCGCAGACTAGCGGGGTCCCCACAGATACGCAGTATTTG.

This clonotype has ten or more counts. CDR3 in amino acids: CSARTFEYNTGELFF. For the CDR3, the DNA is TGCAGTGCTAGAACCTTTGAATATAACACCGGGGAGCTGTTTTTT. The V and J genes are TRBV20-1 and TRBJ2-2; no firm D call. The CDR3 totals 15 residues. Germline V CDR1 and CDR2: DFQATT, SNEGSKA (reference sequence). Trimming removed 2 bases from V and 2 bases from J, with 12 bases in between.

At least ten counts were recorded for this clonotype. This chain links TRBV18 with TRBJ2-7; tentative D call: TRBD1 (5 bases). CDR3 length: 12 amino acids. Germline V gives CDR1 KGHSH, CDR2 LQKENI. Trimming left V 8 bases short and J 0 bases short, with 8 bases between. This chain's CDR3 is CASSDSSYEQYF. CDR3 nucleotides: TGTGCCAGCAGTGACAGCTCCTACGAGCAGTACTTC.

This clonotype occurred many times. The chain recombines TRBV5-1 with TRBJ2-1; possible D gene TRBD1, 5 bases. Germline assignment: CDR1 SGHRS and CDR2 YFSETQ. The CDR3 loop spans 14 amino acids. Trimming took 0 bases from V and 5 from J, leaving 9 bases between them. Here the CDR3 reads CASSLVGRDNEQFF. The DNA of the CDR3 is TGCGCCAGCAGCTTGGTTGGCAGGGACAATGAGCAGTTCTTC.

The V and J genes are TRBV5-1 and TRBJ2-1; 8 bases are a match to TRBD2. Germline lookup yields CDR1 SGHRS and CDR2 YFSETQ. The CDR3 is 16 residues long. The ends lost 5 bases at V and 0 bases at J; junction bases unmatched: 7. The CDR3 loop is CASRSLAGLSYNEQFF. As DNA, the CDR3 is TGCGCCAGCAGGTCTTTAGCGGGGCTCTCCTACAATGAGCAGTTCTTC.

This clonotype was counted at least ten times. V is TRBV4-1 and J is TRBJ1-6; 7 bases are shared with TRBD1. Losses at the gene ends were 1 base for V and 9 bases for J; bases not matched to a gene: 3. There are 14 residues in the CDR3. Germline CDR1 reads MGHRA; CDR2 reads YSYEKL. The CDR3 coding sequence is TGCGCCAGCAGCCAAGCAGGGGGAGGTTCACCCCTCCACTTT. Its protein is CASSQAGGGSPLHF.

This clonotype was counted at least ten times. The chain has TRBV5-1 and TRBJ1-6, with 8 bases fitting TRBD1. The CDR3 is made up of 18 amino acids. Germline V gives CDR1 SGHRS, CDR2 YFSETQ. Trimming removed 0 bases from V and 10 bases from J; junction bases left unmatched: 15. As DNA, the CDR3 is TGCGCCAGCAGCTTGGCTGGCCTCGTGGCAGGGGGCGCCTCACCCCTCCACTTT. It specifies CASSLAGLVAGGASPLHF. The full variable domain, rest sourced from reference TRBV5-1 and TRBJ1-6, is KAGVTQTPRYLIKTRGQQVTLSCSPISGHRSVSWYQQTPGQGLQFLFEYFSETQRNKGNFPGRFSGRQFSNSRSEMNVSTLELGDSALYLCASSLAGLVAGGASPLHFGNGTRLTVT.